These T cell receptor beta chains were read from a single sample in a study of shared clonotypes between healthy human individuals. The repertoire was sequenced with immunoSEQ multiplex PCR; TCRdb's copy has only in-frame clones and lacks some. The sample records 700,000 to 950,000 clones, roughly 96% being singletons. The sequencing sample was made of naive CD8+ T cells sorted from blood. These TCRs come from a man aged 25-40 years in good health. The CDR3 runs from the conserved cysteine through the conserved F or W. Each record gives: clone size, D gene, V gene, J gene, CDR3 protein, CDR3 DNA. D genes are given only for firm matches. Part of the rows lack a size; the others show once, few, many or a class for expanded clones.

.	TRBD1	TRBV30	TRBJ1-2	CAWSRDYTGTGFSSGYTF	TGTGCCTGGAGTCGGGATTATACCGGGACAGGGTTTAGTAGTGGCTACACCTTC
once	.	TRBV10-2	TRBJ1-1	CASSGDGAAVTEAFF	TGCGCCAGCAGTGGGGACGGGGCCGCGGTGACTGAAGCTTTCTTT
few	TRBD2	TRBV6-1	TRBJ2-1	CASSEGGLAGSSYNEQFF	TGTGCCAGCAGTGAAGGGGGACTAGCGGGTAGCTCCTACAATGAGCAGTTCTTC
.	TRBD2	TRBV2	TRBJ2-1	CASSLTSGRSYNEQFF	TGTGCCAGCAGCCTGACTAGCGGGAGATCCTACAATGAGCAGTTCTTC
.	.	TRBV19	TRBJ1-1	CASSIGGQNTEAFF	TGTGCCAGTAGTATAGGTGGGCAGAACACTGAAGCTTTCTTT
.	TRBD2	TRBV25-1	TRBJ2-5	CASSEYPGGEETQYF	TGTGCCAGCAGTGAATATCCGGGAGGGGAAGAGACCCAGTACTTC
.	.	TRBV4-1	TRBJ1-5	CASSQETGLSNQPQHF	TGCGCCAGCAGCCAAGAAACGGGACTGAGCAATCAGCCCCAGCATTTT
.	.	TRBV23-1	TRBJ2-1	CASPQGRWEQFF	TGCGCCAGCCCTCAGGGCAGATGGGAGCAGTTCTTC
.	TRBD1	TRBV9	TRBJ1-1	CASSVDGRGTINTEAFF	TGTGCCAGCAGCGTAGACGGCAGGGGGACTATTAACACTGAAGCTTTCTTT
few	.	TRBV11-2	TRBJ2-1	CASSFKGKSWGNEQFF	TGTGCCAGCAGCTTTAAGGGGAAAAGCTGGGGAAATGAGCAGTTCTTC
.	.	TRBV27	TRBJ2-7	CASSLSGQSISYEQYF	TGTGCCAGCAGTTTGTCGGGACAATCTATCTCCTACGAGCAGTACTTC
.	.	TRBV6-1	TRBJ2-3	CASSEWRGSTDTQYF	TGTGCCAGCAGTGAATGGCGGGGTAGCACAGATACGCAGTATTTT
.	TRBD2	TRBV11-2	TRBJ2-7	CASGLAESYEQYF	TGTGCCAGCGGGCTAGCGGAAAGCTACGAGCAGTACTTC
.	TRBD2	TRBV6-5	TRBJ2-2	CASRGGLASTGELFF	TGTGCCAGCCGCGGGGGGCTAGCTTCCACCGGGGAGCTGTTTTTT
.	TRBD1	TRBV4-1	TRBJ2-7	CASSQGGTGMSYEQYF	TGCGCCAGCAGCCAAGGTGGGACAGGGATGTCCTACGAGCAGTACTTC
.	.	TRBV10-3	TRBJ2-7	CAISPPGRAEQYF	TGTGCCATCAGCCCCCCGGGTCGCGCCGAGCAGTACTTC
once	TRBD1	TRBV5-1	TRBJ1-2	CASTGTGFYGYTF	TGCGCCAGCACCGGGACAGGGTTCTACGGCTACACCTTC
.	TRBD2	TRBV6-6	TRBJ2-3	CASSYGTSGSDTQYF	TGTGCCAGCAGTTACGGGACTAGCGGGAGTGATACGCAGTATTTT
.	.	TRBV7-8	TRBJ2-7	CASSLNIVGQYF	TGTGCCAGCAGTTTAAACATTGTAGGGCAGTACTTC
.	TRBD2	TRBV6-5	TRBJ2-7	CASSPSGSVAYEQYF	TGTGCCAGCAGTCCCAGCGGGAGTGTCGCGTACGAGCAGTACTTC
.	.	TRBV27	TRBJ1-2	CASSDSRSYGYTF	TGTGCCAGCAGTGACAGCCGCTCATATGGCTACACCTTC
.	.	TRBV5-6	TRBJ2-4	CASSSGSPNIQYF	TGTGCCAGCAGCTCGGGGAGTCCCAACATTCAGTACTTC
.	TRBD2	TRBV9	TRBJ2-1	CASSVVSTRLAGDEQFF	TGTGCCAGCAGCGTAGTGTCTACGAGGCTAGCGGGAGATGAGCAGTTCTTC
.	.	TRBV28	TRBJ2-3	CASSLFGGSTDTQYF	TGTGCCAGCAGTTTATTCGGCGGGTCCACAGATACGCAGTATTTT
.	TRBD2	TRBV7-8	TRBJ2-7	CASSPLTSGRREQYF	TGTGCCAGCAGCCCTCTGACTAGCGGGAGAAGGGAGCAGTACTTC
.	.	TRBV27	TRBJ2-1	CASSNGNEQFF	TGTGCCAGCAGTAATGGCAATGAGCAGTTCTTC
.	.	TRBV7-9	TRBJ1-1	CASSRANTEAFF	TGTGCCAGCAGCCGGGCCAACACTGAAGCTTTCTTT
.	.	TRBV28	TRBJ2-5	CATESDRQETQYF	TGTGCCACAGAATCGGACAGACAAGAGACCCAGTACTTC
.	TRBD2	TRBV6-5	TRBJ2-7	CASSLLAGSEQYF	TGTGCCAGCAGTCTACTAGCGGGGAGCGAGCAGTACTTC
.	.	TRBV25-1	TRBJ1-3	CASREGLTGIGNTIYF	TGTGCCAGCAGGGAAGGACTTACAGGGATCGGAAACACCATATATTTT
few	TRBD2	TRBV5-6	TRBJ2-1	CASSLLREGHRGFF	TGTGCCAGCAGCTTGTTGCGGGAGGGCCACCGTGGGTTCTTC
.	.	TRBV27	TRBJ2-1	CASYSIHRFLHNEQFF	TGTGCCAGCTACAGTATCCACAGGTTCCTACACAATGAGCAGTTCTTC
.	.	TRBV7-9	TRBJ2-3	CASGESTDTQYF	TGTGCCAGCGGGGAGAGCACAGATACGCAGTATTTT
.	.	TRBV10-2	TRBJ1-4	CASSESSRGRKLFF	TGCGCCAGCAGTGAGTCGTCGCGGGGTCGGAAACTGTTTTTT
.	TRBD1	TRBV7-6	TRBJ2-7	CASSLGGVGDEQYF	TGTGCCAGCAGCCTAGGGGGCGTGGGGGACGAGCAGTACTTC
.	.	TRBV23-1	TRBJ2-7	CVEAYEQYF	TGCGTCGAGGCTTACGAGCAGTACTTC
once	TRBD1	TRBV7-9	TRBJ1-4	CASSSEGQGAYEKLFF	TGTGCCAGCAGCTCGGAAGGACAGGGAGCCTATGAAAAACTGTTTTTT
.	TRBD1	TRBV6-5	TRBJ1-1	CASSLTGYKAFF	TGTGCCAGCAGCCTGACAGGGTACAAAGCTTTCTTT